These 26 T cell receptor beta chains originate from one sample sequenced in a study of type 1 regulatory T cells (dated by TCRdb to about 2021). Sequencing instrument: Illumina MiSeq. Clones were called with MiXCR by TCRdb after fastp trimmed the public reads at Q25, and only in-frame beta chains were retained. Records with the same CDR3 protein are collapsed into one entry carrying the most frequent genes and DNA. In this sample the table shows 90,000 to 100,000 distinct CDR3 sequences, roughly 31% of which occur a single time. The top ten constitute roughly 2.2% of the sample. What was sequenced was CD4+ T cells, either the whole sample or a sorted fraction (not recorded which). The receptors shown here come from a human donor in good health.

This clonotype was seen a handful of times. The chain couples TRBV7-2 to TRBJ2-2; TRBD2 agrees at 10 bases. The germline V gene has CDR1 SGHTA and CDR2 FQGNSA. This CDR3 region has 15 residues. Trimming at V came to 1 base and at J to 4 bases, leaving 0 bases not matched to a gene. The CDR3 sequence: CASSLGTSGTGELFF. The CDR3 coding sequence is TGTGCCAGCAGCTTAGGGACTAGCGGCACCGGGGAGCTGTTTTTT.

This clonotype was seen more than once but under ten times. V is TRBV11-2 and J is TRBJ2-3, with unresolved D. Trimming shortened V by 1 base and J by 2 bases, and 16 bases separated the two germline ends. Germline V lookup: CDR1 SGHAT, CDR2 FQNNGV. This CDR3 has 17 residues. CDR3 DNA sequence: TGTGCCAGCAGCTTAGTATTGGATTTGACACACACAGATACGCAGTATTTT. Its translation: CASSLVLDLTHTDTQYF.

A few counts support this clonotype. The rearrangement uses TRBV30 and TRBJ2-5; possibly TRBD1 or TRBD2 for D (5 bases each). Trimming took off 8 bases at V and 4 bases at J, with 20 bases between the two ends. The CDR3 is 14 amino acids. Germline V gene lookup returns CDR1 GTSNPN and CDR2 SVGIG (reference sequence). The chain's CDR3 is CAGGRWGKGETQYF. For the CDR3, the DNA is TGTGCCGGAGGACGGTGGGGGAAGGGAGAGACCCAGTACTTC.

This chain connects TRBV5-5 to TRBJ1-5, with D perhaps matching TRBD1 (6 bases). The germline V gene encodes CDR1 SGHKS and CDR2 YYEKEE (reference sequence). CDR3 length: 15 amino acids. V lost 4 bases, J lost 4 bases, and 15 bases lay in between. CDR3 in DNA: TGTGCCAGCAGCCTGGGGGGGGCGTCAAATCAGCCCCAGCATTTT. This codes for CASSLGGASNQPQHF.

The chain couples TRBV5-5 to TRBJ2-5; the D is unclear. The CDR3 runs to 11 residues. V was shortened by 3 bases and J by 5 bases, with 5 bases between the two germline ends. The germline V gene encodes CDR1 SGHKS and CDR2 YYEKEE (reference sequence). The CDR3 loop is CASSSAETQYF. Written as DNA, the CDR3 is TGTGCCAGCAGCTCCGCGGAGACCCAGTACTTC.

The gene calls are TRBV10-3 and TRBJ2-7, with D perhaps matching TRBD1 or TRBD2 (5 bases each). The CDR3 loop spans 12 amino acids. Trimming cost V 4 bases and J 6 bases, with 10 bases left between them. Germline V CDR1 and CDR2: ENHRY, SYGVKD. CDR3 residues: CAISVEGSEQYF. In nucleotides, the CDR3 is TGTGCCATCAGTGTTGAGGGGAGCGAGCAGTACTTC.

V usage is TRBV14 and J usage is TRBJ1-1, with 8 bases that match TRBD1. CDR1 and CDR2 (germline): SGHDN, FVKESK. This CDR3 has 16 amino acids. V gave up 3 bases and J gave up 11 bases; unmatched junction bases: 17. The CDR3 loop is CASSQGTTGQGMRAFF. DNA for the CDR3: TGTGCCAGCAGCCAGGGGACGACCGGACAGGGCATGCGCGCTTTCTTT.

The chain is built from TRBV3-1 and TRBJ2-2, with 14 nucleotides matching TRBD2. The germline gives CDR1 LGHDT, CDR2 YNNKEL (reference sequence). V lost 5 bases, J lost 5 bases, and 7 bases stayed unmatched. The CDR3 runs 17 residues. The CDR3 loop reads CASSSTSGRAITGELFF. For the CDR3, the DNA is TGTGCCAGCAGCTCGACTAGCGGGAGGGCTATAACCGGGGAGCTGTTTTTT.

This clonotype was seen more than once but under ten times. The V and J genes are TRBV20-1 and TRBJ1-4; 8 bases align to TRBD1. This CDR3 contains 15 residues. In germline, CDR1 is DFQATT, CDR2 SNEGSKA (reference sequence). The V and J ends lost 0 bases and 5 bases, in that order; junction bases with no gene match: 5. The CDR3 here is CSARDFQGANEKLFF. CDR3 nucleotides: TGCAGTGCTAGAGATTTCCAGGGGGCAAATGAAAAACTGTTTTTT.

The chain couples TRBV12-3 or TRBV12-4 to TRBJ1-6; 10 nucleotides align to TRBD1. The CDR3 runs 14 residues. The J segment lost 10 bases and the V segment lost 4 bases, leaving 4 bases of the junction unmatched. CDR3 loop: CASSSGQGRSPLHF. The CDR3 DNA is TGTGCCAGCAGTTCGGGACAGGGGAGGTCACCCCTCCACTTT.

The J gene is TRBJ2-1, the V gene TRBV6-6; TRBD2 agrees at 9 bases. V shed 6 bases and J 4 bases; nucleotides not matched to a gene: 7. Germline V CDR1 and CDR2: MNHNY, SVGAGI (reference sequence). CDR3 length: 15 amino acids. This CDR3 is CASSYSGSGYNEQFF. CDR3 sequence (DNA): TGTGCCAGCAGCTATAGCGGGAGTGGGTACAATGAGCAGTTCTTC.

This chain uses TRBV20-1 with TRBJ2-7; 9 nucleotides line up with TRBD1. Germline V gene lookup returns CDR1 DFQATT and CDR2 SNEGSKA (reference sequence). Trimming at V came to 6 bases and at J to 5 bases, leaving 8 bases not matched to a gene. CDR3 size: 13 residues. DNA for the CDR3: TGCAGTGCCGAAAGGACAGGGGCGCACGAGCAGTACTTC. Translated, it gives CSAERTGAHEQYF.

The chain recombines TRBV9 with TRBJ2-7, with 8 bases fitting TRBD2. J gave up 7 bases and V 0 bases, and 6 bases lay outside the gene matches. This CDR3 contains 14 residues. CDR1 is SGDLS, CDR2 YYNGEE, per germline. CDR3 nucleotides: TGTGCCAGCAGCGTAGCTAGCGGGTACGGGGAGCAGTACTTC. As protein: CASSVASGYGEQYF. Drawing the rest from reference TRBV9 and TRBJ2-7, the complete variable domain is DSGVTQTPKHLITATGQRVTLRCSPRSGDLSVYWYQQSLDQGLQFLIQYYNGEERAKGNILERFSAQQFPDLHSELNLSSLELGDSALYFCASSVASGYGEQYFGPGTRLTVT.

This clonotype has a handful of counts. The chain has TRBV7-8 and TRBJ1-2, with D hard to call. The CDR3 is 12 amino acids. Per the germline V gene, CDR1 is SGHVS and CDR2 is FQNEAQ. Trimming stripped 3 bases from V and 2 bases from J, with 4 bases between. CDR3 coding DNA: TGTGCCAGCAGCTTGGGGAACTATGGCTACACCTTC. As protein: CASSLGNYGYTF.

V is TRBV29-1 and J is TRBJ2-6; D call uncertain. The V end was cut by 3 bases, the J end by 0 bases, with 6 bases between. The CDR3 consists of 14 residues. Germline CDR1 reads SQVTM; CDR2 reads ANQGSEA. CDR3 region: CSVEWRSGANVLTF. DNA for the CDR3: TGCAGCGTTGAGTGGCGCTCTGGGGCCAACGTCCTGACTTTC.

This clonotype has more than one count but fewer than ten. This chain joins TRBV28 and TRBJ2-7; 9 bases agree with TRBD2. Trimming at V came to 4 bases and at J to 5 bases, leaving 9 bases not matched to a gene. The germline gives CDR1 MDHEN, CDR2 SYDVKM. CDR3 length equals 15 residues. As DNA, the CDR3 is TGTGCCAGCAGTTCCCTGGCGGGAGGGCGAAACGAGCAGTACTTC. As protein: CASSSLAGGRNEQYF. The whole variable domain, remainder taken from reference TRBV28 and TRBJ2-7, is DVKVTQSSRYLVKRTGEKVFLECVQDMDHENMFWYRQDPGLGLRLIYFSYDVKMKEKGDIPEGYSVSREKKERFSLILESASTNQTSMYLCASSSLAGGRNEQYFGPGTRLTVT.

The chain recombines TRBV27 with TRBJ2-1, with 8 bases identical to TRBD2. V shed 2 bases and J 5 bases; nucleotides not matched to a gene: 20. The CDR3 loop spans 20 amino acids. CDR1 MNHEY and CDR2 SMNVEV come from the germline V gene (reference sequence). CDR3 sequence: CASSLRIGRTGAGGNNEQFF. The CDR3 DNA follows: TGTGCCAGCAGTTTAAGAATAGGCCGGACTGGTGCGGGAGGTAACAATGAGCAGTTCTTC.

This clonotype was observed at least ten times. This chain joins TRBV10-3 and TRBJ1-5; a weak D match, TRBD1 (5 bases). Looked up from germline, CDR1 is ENHRY and CDR2 is SYGVKD. CDR3 size: 18 residues. The ends were cut back, 2 bases at V and 9 bases at J, with 26 bases in the middle. The CDR3 loop is CAISEAAHDFGAGRPQHF. The CDR3 DNA reads TGTGCCATCAGTGAGGCGGCTCACGATTTCGGGGCGGGAAGGCCCCAGCATTTT.

The chain recombines TRBV12-3 or TRBV12-4 with TRBJ2-1; TRBD2 might be the D (6 bases). This CDR3 comprises 16 residues. Trimming pared 6 bases from V and 6 bases from J, leaving 21 bases between. For the CDR3, the DNA is TGTGCCAGCAGCCCCAGGACCGACTTGGGGGGCAATGAGCAGTTCTTC. As protein: CASSPRTDLGGNEQFF.

The rearrangement links TRBV7-6 to TRBJ2-5; tentatively, D is TRBD1 (6 bases). CDR3 length: 15 residues. V was trimmed by 4 bases and J by 4 bases, leaving 16 bases between them. Germline V gene sequence: CDR1 SGHVS, CDR2 FNYEAQ. Written as DNA, the CDR3 is TGTGCCAGCAGCTACACTACAGGGCTCGGAGAGACCCAGTACTTC. Translation: CASSYTTGLGETQYF.

This clonotype was found a few times. The chain has TRBV12-3 or TRBV12-4 and TRBJ2-7; no definite D call. This CDR3 spans 12 amino acids. V lost 2 bases and J lost 5, with 7 bases in between. As DNA, the CDR3 is TGTGCCAGCAGTTTACTCCGCCACGAGCAGTACTTC. It is translated as CASSLLRHEQYF.

This clonotype has just a few counts. The rearrangement joins TRBV10-3 to TRBJ2-3; D could derive from TRBD1 or TRBD2 (5 bases each). The CDR3 consists of 11 residues. V was clipped by 6 bases and J by 5 bases, with 6 bases between them. Germline V lookup: CDR1 ENHRY, CDR2 SYGVKD. CDR3 sequence reads: CAIRRGDTQYF. In nucleotides, the CDR3 is TGTGCCATCAGGAGGGGAGATACGCAGTATTTT.

This clonotype has only a few counts. The V gene is TRBV23-1, the J gene TRBJ2-7; TRBD1 might be the D (6 bases). TRBV23-1 carries the ORF label, with uncertain function. This CDR3 spans 14 amino acids. Trimming shortened V by 9 bases and J by 4 bases, and 19 bases separated the two germline ends. The CDR3 region has the DNA TGCGCCAGACACCTCCGGGACAATGTGTACGAGCAGTACTTC. It is translated as CARHLRDNVYEQYF.

V and J are TRBV7-2 and TRBJ2-1; 7 bases match TRBD1. Germline V gene data show CDR1 as SGHTA and CDR2 as FQGNSA. The CDR3 is 15 amino acids. J was trimmed by 5 bases and V by 5 bases; bases with no gene match: 9. This CDR3 is CASSTTGSPNNEQFF. CDR3 in DNA: TGTGCCAGCAGCACGACAGGGTCCCCAAACAATGAGCAGTTCTTC.

The chain carries TRBV9 and TRBJ2-3; D is undetermined. Germline lookup yields CDR1 SGDLS and CDR2 YYNGEE. The CDR3 covers 14 residues. V shed 0 bases and J shed 2 bases, with 7 bases lying between them. The CDR3 DNA is TGTGCCAGCAGCGTAGCCACAGCCACAGATACGCAGTATTTT. It translates to CASSVATATDTQYF.

This clonotype was observed a few times. The CDR3 protein is CASSHPGLATQYF. CDR3 sequence (DNA): TGTGCCAGCAGTCACCCCGGACTAGCCACGCAGTATTTT. This chain uses TRBV27 with TRBJ2-3; 8 positions match TRBD2. This CDR3 contains 13 residues. Germline V CDR1 and CDR2: MNHEY, SMNVEV (reference sequence). The V segment lost 5 bases and the J segment 9 bases; nucleotides outside the gene matches: 7.